This T cell receptor beta chain was sequenced for a study of shared clonotypes between healthy human individuals. Study-wide results and caveats: Researchers sampled only blood; tissue repertoires likely differ.

As originally analysed: Filtering was not the same, since immunoSEQ gave junction-only sequences without quality scores. This table comes from immunoSEQ multiplex PCR, and its TCRdb copy is limited to in-frame clones, with some not included. V and J calls and clone size are those listed in that table; D and trimming were worked out from the DNA. The sample lists 1,400,000 or so clones, about 98.5% occurring once. Germline V CDR1 and CDR2: MNHEY, SMNVEV (reference sequence). The CDR3 runs 17 residues. V lost 5 bases and J lost 4; bases outside the gene matches: 7. To note about this clone: As yet, its antigen is unknown.

Naive CD45RA+ and memory CD45RA-negative subsets were split from CD4+ cells. The chain carries TRBV27 and TRBJ2-2, with 13 bases that match TRBD2. Input material: naive CD4+ T cells sorted from blood. Subset defined: CD45RA+ positively selected. This TCR was sampled from a man younger than 40 in good health. The CDR3 spells CASSLLAGGPGTGELFF. For the CDR3, the DNA is TGTGCCAGCAGTCTACTAGCGGGAGGGCCAGGCACCGGGGAGCTGTTTTTT.